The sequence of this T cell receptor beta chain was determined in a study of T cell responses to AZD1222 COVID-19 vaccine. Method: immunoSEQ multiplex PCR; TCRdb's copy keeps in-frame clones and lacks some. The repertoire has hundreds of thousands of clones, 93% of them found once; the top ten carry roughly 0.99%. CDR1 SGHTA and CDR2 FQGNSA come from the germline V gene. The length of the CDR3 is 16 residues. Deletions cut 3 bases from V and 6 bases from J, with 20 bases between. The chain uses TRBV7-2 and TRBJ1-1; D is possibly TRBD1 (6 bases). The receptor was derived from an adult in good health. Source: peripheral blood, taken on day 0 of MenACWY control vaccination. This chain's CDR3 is CASSFSWGRAPPEAFF. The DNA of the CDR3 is TGTGCCAGCAGCTTTTCGTGGGGGCGGGCGCCCCCTGAAGCTTTCTTT.